The rows below give T cell receptor beta chains drawn from one sample of a study of blood T cell repertoires in COVID-19. Using immunoSEQ multiplex PCR, the repertoire was profiled, and TCRdb retains in-frame clones only, with some absent. The table lists a few hundred thousand clones, 90% of them singletons. Sequencing was performed on PBMCs or T cells enriched from blood (not recorded which). These receptors were obtained from a man aged 30 to 39 who had been exposed to COVID-19. CDR3s include the opening cysteine and the closing phenylalanine or tryptophan.

v_gene,j_gene,CDR3aa
TRBV6-5,TRBJ2-1,CAISSGQGRYNEQFF
TRBV7-2,TRBJ1-1,CASSLVRVGSEAFF
TRBV6-5,TRBJ1-2,CASSGGAGGYTF
TRBV2,TRBJ1-3,CASTDGGNTIYF
TRBV5-1,TRBJ2-2,CASSTSTGTNTGELFF
TRBV5-1,TRBJ1-5,CASSFETGVQPQHF
TRBV3-1/TRBV3-2,TRBJ1-2,CASSRTSSGAGNYGYTF
TRBV7-8,TRBJ1-1,CASSPQRGMKNTEAFF
TRBV6-5,TRBJ1-3,CASSATGSGNTIYF
TRBV11-2,TRBJ2-1,CASSTGWTSSRNEQFF
TRBV7-2,TRBJ2-5,CASSSRTSGGAGETQYF
TRBV7-9,TRBJ2-1,CASSPRAGGLDEQFF
TRBV2,TRBJ2-5,CASSDSDYGETQYF
TRBV30,TRBJ2-3,CAWSATGGSTDTQYF
TRBV9,TRBJ1-2,CASSVDGGTGRDYGYTF
TRBV27,TRBJ1-5,CASSLFGDGRANQPQHF
TRBV6-2/TRBV6-3,TRBJ1-5,CASSYPPGQGAYSNQPQHF
TRBV7-9,TRBJ1-6,CASSLRPGEAPYNSPLHF
TRBV19,TRBJ1-5,CASSIPPGKTVQPQHF
TRBV10-3,TRBJ1-2,CAISVQNPPHGYTF
TRBV2,TRBJ2-5,CASQEIEETQYF
TRBV11-2,TRBJ1-1,CASSGQGHTEAFF
TRBV9,TRBJ2-2,CASSPRGGSGELFF
TRBV12-3/TRBV12-4,TRBJ1-2,CATTRTLYGYTF
TRBV25-1,TRBJ1-2,CASSKQGIGGYTF
TRBV11-2,TRBJ2-2,CASSSNMFGGQNTGELFF
TRBV6-5,TRBJ2-1,CASSRPGQGASEQFF
TRBV14,TRBJ2-2,CASSYYKGQGGSTGELFF
TRBV29-1,TRBJ1-1,CSVEAWAGEAFF
TRBV3-1/TRBV3-2,TRBJ1-3,CASSQEKAGIVGNTIYF
TRBV19,TRBJ2-5,CASSIAGSGLGETQYF
TRBV6-2/TRBV6-3,TRBJ2-5,CASSYVRGIAGRQETQYF
TRBV4-1,TRBJ1-2,CASSQDRDRAALGYGYTF
TRBV29-1,TRBJ2-2,CSPLERFLTRSNTGELFF
TRBV5-1,TRBJ2-5,CASSLAGGEETQYF
TRBV4-2,TRBJ1-1,CASSQENRAFEAFF
TRBV4-1,TRBJ2-7,CASSQPGDSKRGEQYF
TRBV7-3,TRBJ1-2,CASSLTPTTGPGGYTF
TRBV11-2,TRBJ1-2,CASTRGAGEDGYTF
TRBV6-5,TRBJ1-4,CASSYSTGDHEKLFF
TRBV5-1,TRBJ2-5,CASSLWREQETQYF
TRBV25-1,TRBJ2-2,CASSPGVDTGELFF
TRBV19,TRBJ1-1,CASSIVKGAEAFF
TRBV11-2,TRBJ2-1,CASSALAGFSNEQFF
TRBV7-2,TRBJ2-2,CASSLGGGRRAGELFF
TRBV14,TRBJ1-5,CASLFGEHSNQPQHF
TRBV13,TRBJ2-1,CASSSQGRLRYEQFF
TRBV11-3,TRBJ2-2,CASSRTTGYTGELFF